This T cell receptor beta chain was observed in a study of blood T cell repertoires in COVID-19. Produced via immunoSEQ multiplex PCR; TCRdb's table is partial and in-frame only. The sample holds about 150,000 clones, 87% seen once. V lost 4 bases and J lost 7, with 18 bases in between. From germline, CDR1 is SGHNT and CDR2 YYREEE (reference sequence). The CDR3 is 15 amino acids. Sequencing was performed on PBMCs or T cells enriched from blood (not recorded which). This receptor was taken from a woman aged 40 to 50 who had been exposed to COVID-19. The genes are TRBV5-4 and TRBJ1-5; TRBD1 is a possible D gene (6 bases). CDR3: CASSPSGRGWQPQHF. CDR3 nucleotides: TGTGCCAGCAGCCCTAGCGGCAGGGGCTGGCAGCCCCAGCATTTT.